Listed below are T cell receptor beta chains from one sample, sequenced in a study of blood T cell repertoires in COVID-19. The protocol was immunoSEQ multiplex PCR, while the TCRdb copy is restricted to in-frame clones and leaves out a portion. The sample consists of 190,000 or so clones, approximately 86% of them appearing once. The source material was peripheral blood. The receptors here all came from a man in his 60s with COVID-19, enrolled during active disease. CDR3s include the opening cysteine and the closing phenylalanine or tryptophan. A D gene is named only where the DNA matches it firmly. A row's size may be missing; if present it is once, few, many or a size class.

abundance	v_gene	d_gene	j_gene	CDR3aa	CDR3nt
NA	TRBV2	TRBD1	TRBJ1-2	CASTARQGDGGYTF	TGTGCCAGCACTGCGAGACAGGGTGACGGGGGCTACACCTTC
NA	TRBV9	TRBD2	TRBJ2-3	CASSVAYDLTSADTQYF	TGTGCCAGCAGCGTAGCTTACGACTTAACTAGCGCAGATACGCAGTATTTT
NA	TRBV18	NA	TRBJ1-2	CASSPAGVGYTF	TGTGCCAGCTCACCAGCGGGGGTTGGCTACACCTTC
NA	TRBV5-1	TRBD1	TRBJ1-2	CASSLEAGGSGYTF	TGCGCCAGCAGCTTGGAGGCAGGGGGCAGTGGCTACACCTTC
NA	TRBV7-9	NA	TRBJ1-3	CASSSITLGNTIYF	TGTGCCAGCAGCTCGATTACTCTTGGAAACACCATATATTTT
NA	TRBV11-1	NA	TRBJ2-5	CASSLSDRLAGWTQYF	TGTGCCAGCAGCTTATCCGATCGGTTAGCCGGTTGGACCCAGTACTTC
NA	TRBV4-3	NA	TRBJ2-7	CASSQDCPLQGRPYEQYF	TGCGCCAGCAGCCAAGATTGCCCCCTACAGGGGAGGCCCTACGAGCAGTACTTC
once	TRBV29-1	TRBD1	TRBJ2-2	CSVVPDRGLGGELFF	TGCAGCGTCGTCCCCGACAGGGGGCTGGGCGGGGAGCTGTTTTTT
NA	TRBV6-2/TRBV6-3	TRBD2	TRBJ2-1	CASSLRGTSGRASTIEQFF	TGTGCCAGCAGCCTCCGCGGGACTAGCGGGAGGGCCTCGACAATTGAGCAGTTCTTC
NA	TRBV5-4	TRBD1	TRBJ2-1	CASSLVGGQVYNEQFF	TGTGCCAGCAGCTTGGTTGGGGGACAGGTCTACAATGAGCAGTTCTTC
once	TRBV27	NA	TRBJ2-7	CASSLSAFYEQYF	TGTGCCAGCAGTTTATCAGCCTTCTACGAGCAGTACTTC
NA	TRBV28	NA	TRBJ2-7	CASSAPDRDNIEQYF	TGTGCCAGCAGTGCGCCCGATCGGGACAATATCGAGCAGTACTTC
NA	TRBV19	NA	TRBJ1-6	CASSPVDRDNSPLHF	TGTGCCAGTAGTCCAGTGGACAGAGATAATTCACCCCTCCACTTT
NA	TRBV5-5	NA	TRBJ1-1	CASSLGQRNTEAFF	TGTGCCAGCAGCTTGGGACAAAGGAACACTGAAGCTTTCTTT
NA	TRBV10-3	NA	TRBJ2-6	CAISEGQLLSGANVLTF	TGTGCCATCAGCGAAGGACAGTTACTCTCTGGGGCCAACGTCCTGACTTTC
NA	TRBV15	NA	TRBJ1-4	CATSSPDDNYSGDNEKLFF	TGTGCCACCAGCAGTCCAGACGACAACTACTCAGGGGATAATGAAAAACTGTTTTTT
NA	TRBV9	NA	TRBJ2-3	CASSFTATDTQYF	TGTGCCAGCAGCTTCACAGCTACAGATACGCAGTATTTT
NA	TRBV7-2	TRBD1	TRBJ1-2	CASSRSGTGVDGYTF	TGTGCCAGCAGCCGGTCCGGGACAGGGGTAGATGGCTACACCTTC
NA	TRBV29-1	NA	TRBJ1-4	CSVGTPRDKGKLFF	TGCAGCGTAGGGACTCCAAGAGATAAAGGAAAACTGTTTTTT
NA	TRBV6-6	NA	TRBJ1-5	CASSYLAADQPQHF	TGTGCCAGCAGTTACTTGGCCGCGGATCAGCCCCAGCATTTT
NA	TRBV3-1/TRBV3-2	NA	TRBJ1-6	CASSPGTLGYNSPLHF	TGTGCCAGCAGCCCGGGGACACTGGGCTATAATTCACCCCTCCACTTT
NA	TRBV5-1	TRBD1	TRBJ1-5	CASSSTGGNQPQHF	TGCGCCAGCAGCAGTACAGGGGGAAATCAGCCCCAGCATTTT
NA	TRBV10-2	NA	TRBJ2-7	CASSNGRQSYEQYF	TGCGCCAGCAGTAACGGGCGACAGTCCTACGAGCAGTACTTC
once	TRBV7-2	TRBD1	TRBJ1-2	CASGTANYGYTF	TGTGCCAGCGGGACAGCTAACTATGGCTACACCTTC
NA	TRBV6-5	TRBD1	TRBJ1-3	CASSKGQSSGNTIYF	TGTGCCAGCAGTAAGGGACAGTCCTCTGGAAACACCATATATTTT
NA	TRBV5-1	NA	TRBJ1-3	CASSLAAGSGNTIYF	TGCGCCAGCAGCTTGGCCGCAGGGTCAGGAAACACCATATATTTT
NA	TRBV30	NA	TRBJ2-7	CAWSRTYEQYF	TGTGCCTGGAGCAGGACCTACGAGCAGTACTTC
NA	TRBV5-1	TRBD1	TRBJ1-1	CASSLTQGAGTEAFF	TGCGCCAGCAGCTTAACACAGGGGGCGGGAACTGAAGCTTTCTTT
NA	TRBV5-1	TRBD1	TRBJ1-2	CASSLEDRDGYTF	TGCGCCAGCAGCTTGGAGGACAGGGATGGCTACACCTTC
NA	TRBV3-1/TRBV3-2	TRBD1	TRBJ1-6	CASSQRGQGNNSPLHF	TGTGCCAGCAGCCAACGAGGACAGGGAAATAATTCACCCCTCCACTTT
NA	TRBV18	TRBD1	TRBJ2-7	CASSPQTGAAHEQYF	TGTGCCAGCTCACCACAGACAGGGGCGGCCCACGAGCAGTACTTC
NA	TRBV11-2	NA	TRBJ2-7	CASSFAAIPYEQYF	TGTGCCAGCAGCTTCGCGGCAATACCCTACGAGCAGTACTTC
NA	TRBV27	NA	TRBJ2-3	CASSLSGTDTQYF	TGTGCCAGCAGTTTATCCGGCACAGATACGCAGTATTTT
once	TRBV7-2	NA	TRBJ2-2	CASSFYTGELFF	TGTGCCAGCAGCTTCTACACCGGGGAGCTGTTTTTT
few	TRBV5-1	TRBD1	TRBJ1-1	CASRTGGAGGEAFF	TGCGCCAGCCGGACAGGGGGCGCAGGGGGTGAAGCTTTCTTT
NA	TRBV28	TRBD1	TRBJ1-4	CASSTDRGATNEKLFF	TGTGCCAGCAGTACGGACAGGGGTGCAACTAATGAAAAACTGTTTTTT